A selection of T cell receptor beta chains follows, all from one sample in a study of blood T cell repertoires in COVID-19. Assay: immunoSEQ multiplex PCR; the TCRdb copy retains only in-frame clones and omits some. In the table there are 150,000 to 250,000 clones, roughly 83% of which are singletons. Material: peripheral blood. The receptors here all came from a woman in her 40s with COVID-19, enrolled during active disease. Each CDR3 is given with its conserved first and last residue. Some rows have no size entry. The others give once, few or many, or a class for an expanded clone.

V: TRBV12-5; size: NA; CDR3: CASGPSQWAGYASEQYF
V: TRBV5-4; size: NA; CDR3: CASSLAEPANYGYTF
V: TRBV5-1; size: NA; CDR3: CASSQDSSNTEAFF
V: TRBV7-9; size: many; CDR3: CASSPGTSGGQPYF
V: TRBV30; size: NA; CDR3: CAWERGGLETQYF
V: TRBV5-4; size: NA; CDR3: CASRPGQGFSGANVLTF
V: TRBV30; size: NA; CDR3: CAWSMRAADRFF
V: TRBV2; size: NA; CDR3: CATLREQETYEQYF
V: TRBV6-4; size: NA; CDR3: CASSVILQVPQPQHF
V: TRBV10-3; size: NA; CDR3: CAITQGNTEAFF
V: TRBV15; size: NA; CDR3: CATSTRLGAEQFF